These 30 T cell receptor beta chains came from one sample sequenced in a study of blood T cell repertoires in COVID-19. Repertoires were generated with immunoSEQ multiplex PCR, while TCRdb's copy carries only in-frame clones and drops some. The sample consists of 95,000 to 100,000 clones, around 84% of them appearing once. Sequenced material: peripheral blood. Receptors were obtained from a woman aged 55 to 70 with acute or convalescent COVID-19.

This sequence joins TRBV7-2 and TRBJ1-6, with TRBD1 identical over 9 bases. J gave up 8 bases and V 5 bases, and 7 bases lay outside the gene matches. CDR1 and CDR2 from the germline V gene are SGHTA and FQGNSA. CDR3 length equals 15 residues. Written as DNA, the CDR3 is TGTGCCAGCAGCCCCCGACAGGGGGGATATTCACCCCTCCACTTT. This translates into CASSPRQGGYSPLHF.

This sequence joins TRBV7-2 and TRBJ2-7; tentative D call: TRBD1 (5 bases). CDR3 length: 14 amino acids. The germline V gene has CDR1 SGHTA and CDR2 FQGNSA. The V end lost 5 bases, the J end lost 2 bases, and 13 bases lay between the germline ends. CDR3 amino acids: CASSPGPAAYEQYF. The CDR3 region has the DNA TGTGCCAGCAGCCCAGGGCCCGCAGCCTACGAGCAGTACTTC.

The gene calls are TRBV15 and TRBJ2-3; 12 bases are shared with TRBD2. CDR3 length: 16 residues. Germline V CDR1 and CDR2: LNHNV, YYDKDF (reference sequence). V dropped 1 base and J dropped 4; count of bases not matched to a gene: 3. The CDR3 protein is CATSRGRLAGADTQYF. The CDR3 DNA is TGTGCCACCAGCAGAGGTCGACTAGCGGGGGCAGATACGCAGTATTTT.

CDR3 sequence reads: CASSLSTRGQEGEKLFF. The CDR3 region has the DNA TGTGCCAGCAGTTTATCGACCAGGGGGCAGGAGGGTGAAAAACTGTTTTTT. The chain carries TRBV28 and TRBJ1-4; 8 bases are a match to TRBD1. CDR3 length: 17 amino acids. The V gene end was trimmed by 1 base and the J gene end by 7 bases; junction bases not matched to a gene: 11. CDR1 and CDR2 (germline): MDHEN, SYDVKM.

The rearrangement links TRBV12-3 or TRBV12-4 to TRBJ1-4; D not resolved. V lost 2 bases and J 8 bases, leaving 9 bases between the germline ends. The CDR3 is made up of 13 amino acids. CDR3 protein: CASSLRVKEKLFF. For the CDR3, the DNA is TGTGCCAGCAGTTTACGAGTAAAGGAAAAACTGTTTTTT.

The chain links TRBV7-2 to TRBJ1-1; D is perhaps TRBD1 (5 bases). V lost 3 bases and J lost 2, with 10 bases in between. Germline-derived CDR1 and CDR2 are SGHTA and FQGNSA. There are 14 residues in the CDR3. The chain's CDR3 is CASSFRQGNTEAFF. Written as DNA, the CDR3 is TGTGCCAGCAGCTTTCGGCAGGGAAACACTGAAGCTTTCTTT.

The genes are TRBV12-3 or TRBV12-4 and TRBJ1-1, with 7 bases that match TRBD1. V lost 4 bases and J lost 7; bases outside the gene matches: 6. This CDR3 comprises 13 residues. The CDR3 protein is CASSWDSRREAFF. CDR3 bases: TGTGCCAGCAGTTGGGACAGTCGCCGTGAAGCTTTCTTT.

This rearrangement joins TRBV5-1 to TRBJ2-5, with TRBD1 as a possible D gene (5 bases). Trimming took off 1 base at V and 5 bases at J, with 15 bases between the two ends. Germline V gene lookup returns CDR1 SGHRS and CDR2 YFSETQ. CDR3 length equals 15 residues. The CDR3 here is CASSLSQGFRETQYF. The CDR3 DNA is TGCGCCAGCAGCTTGAGCCAGGGATTTCGGGAGACCCAGTACTTC.

The chain is built from TRBV7-6 and TRBJ2-3; 9 nucleotides match TRBD2. This CDR3 has 16 residues. The germline CDR1 and CDR2 sequences are SGHVS and FNYEAQ. The V gene end was trimmed by 2 bases and the J gene end by 3 bases; junction bases not matched to a gene: 6. The chain's CDR3 is CASSLRAGGGTDTQYF. CDR3 nucleotides: TGTGCCAGCAGCTTACGAGCGGGGGGAGGGACAGATACGCAGTATTTT.

The CDR3 coding sequence is TGTGCCACCAGGGGGGACTACGAGCAGTTCTTC. Protein: CATRGDYEQFF. This sequence joins TRBV15 and TRBJ2-1, with 7 bases that match TRBD2. J lost 10 bases, V lost 6 bases, and 3 bases had no gene match. There are 11 residues in the CDR3. Germline V gives CDR1 LNHNV, CDR2 YYDKDF (reference sequence).

The CDR3 reads CASSPGQGNGYTF. CDR3 nucleotides: TGTGCCAGCAGTCCGGGACAGGGGAATGGCTACACCTTC. The rearrangement uses TRBV11-2 and TRBJ1-2; 10 bases are a match to TRBD1. CDR1 is SGHAT and CDR2 is FQNNGV in the germline V gene. V was clipped by 6 bases and J by 6 bases; unmatched bases: 4. This CDR3 spans 13 amino acids. The variable domain in full, completed from reference TRBV11-2 and TRBJ1-2, reads EAGVAQSPRYKIIEKRQSVAFWCNPISGHATLYWYQQILGQGPKLLIQFQNNGVVDDSQLPKDRFSAERLKGVDSTLKIQPAKLEDSAVYLCASSPGQGNGYTFGSGTRLTVV.

The gene calls are TRBV7-9 and TRBJ2-1; maybe TRBD1 (5 bases). V was trimmed by 5 bases and J by 0 bases, leaving 14 bases between them. Germline-derived CDR1 and CDR2 are SEHNR and FQNEAQ (reference sequence). This CDR3 has 16 amino acids. CDR3 residues: CASSKTATSSYNEQFF. The CDR3 nucleotides read TGTGCCAGCAGCAAGACAGCGACAAGCTCCTACAATGAGCAGTTCTTC.

The V call is TRBV30, the J call TRBJ2-7; D is possibly TRBD1 (5 bases). CDR1 and CDR2 from the germline V gene are GTSNPN and SVGIG (reference sequence). Between the trimmed V and J ends, which lost 2 bases and 2 bases, there was a span of 10 bases. The CDR3 runs 13 residues. In DNA, the CDR3 is TGTGCCTGGAGTTCATTAGGGGCCTACGAGCAGTACTTC. Its protein product is CAWSSLGAYEQYF.

The CDR3 is CASSQDLGGIYEQYF. The CDR3 bases are TGTGCCAGCAGCCAAGATCTAGGGGGCATCTACGAGCAGTACTTC. This sequence joins TRBV14 and TRBJ2-7; 7 nucleotides agree with TRBD1. V trimming: 0 bases; J trimming: 3 bases; junction bases outside the gene matches: 5. CDR1 and CDR2 (germline): SGHDN, FVKESK. This CDR3 has 15 amino acids.

The chain joins TRBV14 to TRBJ2-3, with D uncertain. CDR3 length equals 14 residues. In germline, CDR1 is SGHDN, CDR2 FVKESK. Trimming left V 0 bases short and J 3 bases short, with 7 bases between. Written as DNA, the CDR3 is TGTGCCAGCAGCCAAGATCGGTGGACAGATACGCAGTATTTT. It specifies CASSQDRWTDTQYF.

The V call is TRBV5-1, the J call TRBJ2-7, with a tentative D call TRBD2 (5 bases). The germline V gene has CDR1 SGHRS and CDR2 YFSETQ. The V and J ends lost 0 bases and 4 bases respectively, with 14 bases between them. This CDR3 spans 15 amino acids. The DNA of the CDR3 is TGCGCCAGCAGCTTGGGTCTCCAGCGGTGGTACGAGCAGTACTTC. This sequence encodes CASSLGLQRWYEQYF. The full variable domain, completed using reference TRBV5-1 and TRBJ2-7, is KAGVTQTPRYLIKTRGQQVTLSCSPISGHRSVSWYQQTPGQGLQFLFEYFSETQRNKGNFPGRFSGRQFSNSRSEMNVSTLELGDSALYLCASSLGLQRWYEQYFGPGTRLTVT.

This clone was seen more than once but under ten times. The rearrangement joins TRBV14 to TRBJ1-3; a possible D gene is TRBD1 (6 bases). The germline V and J ends were trimmed by 4 bases and 2 bases, with 15 bases remaining between them. This CDR3 contains 16 residues. Germline V gene sequence: CDR1 SGHDN, CDR2 FVKESK. This CDR3 is CASSPLTTGTGNTIYF. The CDR3 nucleotides are TGTGCCAGCAGCCCCTTAACAACAGGGACTGGAAACACCATATATTTT. Full variable domain (missing parts from reference TRBV14 and TRBJ1-3): EAGVTQFPSHSVIEKGQTVTLRCDPISGHDNLYWYRRVMGKEIKFLLHFVKESKQDESGMPNNRFLAERTGGTYSTLKVQPAELEDSGVYFCASSPLTTGTGNTIYFGEGSWLTVV.

The rearrangement uses TRBV11-2 and TRBJ1-2, with 9 positions matching TRBD1. The V segment lost 5 bases and the J segment 7 bases; nucleotides outside the gene matches: 5. The CDR3 totals 13 residues. Germline CDR1 reads SGHAT; CDR2 reads FQNNGV. The CDR3 nucleotides read TGTGCCAGCAGCCCACAGGGGGCGCTTGGCTACACCTTC. It codes for CASSPQGALGYTF. The variable domain in full, with the rest retrieved from reference TRBV11-2 and TRBJ1-2, is EAGVAQSPRYKIIEKRQSVAFWCNPISGHATLYWYQQILGQGPKLLIQFQNNGVVDDSQLPKDRFSAERLKGVDSTLKIQPAKLEDSAVYLCASSPQGALGYTFGSGTRLTVV.

The chain employs TRBV20-1 and TRBJ2-5, with 12 bases fitting TRBD2. The V segment lost 3 bases and the J segment 1 base; nucleotides outside the gene matches: 9. The CDR3 is made up of 17 amino acids. The V gene's germline CDR1 is DFQATT and CDR2 SNEGSKA (reference sequence). The CDR3 nucleotides are TGCAGTGCTAGTGGCCTAGCGGGGGGGCTAGGCCAAGAGACCCAGTACTTC. As protein: CSASGLAGGLGQETQYF.

This clone was seen a few times. CDR3 sequence reads: CASSGQGSGEKLFF. In DNA form, the CDR3 reads TGTGCCAGCAGCGGACAGGGGTCGGGGGAAAAACTGTTTTTT. The chain has TRBV5-4 and TRBJ1-4; 9 bases line up with TRBD1. V lost 4 bases, J lost 8 bases, and 6 bases stayed unmatched. This CDR3 has 14 residues. CDR1 is SGHNT and CDR2 is YYREEE in the germline V gene (reference sequence).

The chain joins TRBV9 to TRBJ1-3; D remains unclear. The CDR3 has 13 amino acids. The germline gives CDR1 SGDLS, CDR2 YYNGEE. V was pared by 0 bases and J by 4 bases, with 5 bases between. CDR3 in DNA: TGTGCCAGCAGCGTAGCCCCGGGAAACACCATATATTTT. Amino acid sequence: CASSVAPGNTIYF.

The chain joins TRBV27 to TRBJ1-6, with TRBD1 matching 7 bases. This CDR3 region has 15 residues. From germline, CDR1 is MNHEY and CDR2 SMNVEV (reference sequence). Trimming took 6 bases from V and 9 from J; bases not matched to a gene: 11. The CDR3 loop reads CASRTAGQLLSPLHF. The CDR3 nucleotides read TGTGCCAGCAGGACGGCGGGACAGTTACTTTCACCCCTCCACTTT.

The chain joins TRBV2 to TRBJ2-5, with D possibly being TRBD2 (6 bases). Per the germline V gene, CDR1 is SNHLY and CDR2 is FYNNEI. This CDR3 has 14 residues. Trimming removed 11 bases from V and 2 bases from J, with 18 bases in between. In nucleotides, the CDR3 is TGTGCCTACGGGACTTTCTCCCCACAAGAGACCCAGTACTTC. This sequence encodes CAYGTFSPQETQYF.

This clone was seen a single time. The chain combines TRBV27 with TRBJ2-5, with TRBD2 identical over 10 bases. Trimming at V came to 6 bases and at J to 0 bases, leaving 4 bases not matched to a gene. The CDR3 loop spans 15 amino acids. The germline CDR1 and CDR2 sequences are MNHEY and SMNVEV (reference sequence). CDR3 region: CASRQLAGNQETQYF. In DNA form, the CDR3 reads TGTGCCAGCAGGCAACTAGCGGGGAACCAAGAGACCCAGTACTTC.

This chain's CDR3 is CASSLPGQGNYGYTF. The DNA for the CDR3 is TGCGCCAGCAGCTTGCCGGGACAGGGTAACTATGGCTACACCTTC. V is TRBV5-1 and J is TRBJ1-2; 9 positions agree with TRBD1. The ends lost 1 base at V and 1 base at J; junction bases unmatched: 2. Looked up from germline, CDR1 is SGHRS and CDR2 is YFSETQ. The CDR3 consists of 15 residues.

The chain links TRBV7-9 to TRBJ1-1; D not certain. The CDR3 is 13 amino acids. Per the germline V gene, CDR1 is SEHNR and CDR2 is FQNEAQ (reference sequence). V lost 5 bases and J lost 1, with 8 bases in between. The CDR3, as DNA: TGTGCCAGCAGCCCCAATCAGAACACTGAAGCTTTCTTT. It translates to CASSPNQNTEAFF.

This chain links TRBV27 with TRBJ2-7, with D maybe TRBD2 (5 bases). Germline V gene lookup returns CDR1 MNHEY and CDR2 SMNVEV (reference sequence). The CDR3 runs to 15 residues. V dropped 5 bases and J dropped 2 bases, with 16 bases sitting between them. The CDR3 loop is CASSTAGLPAYEQYF. The CDR3 region has the DNA TGTGCCAGCAGTACCGCAGGACTGCCTGCCTACGAGCAGTACTTC.

V and J are TRBV29-1 and TRBJ2-2; 9 positions match TRBD1. Germline-derived CDR1 and CDR2 are SQVTM and ANQGSEA. This CDR3 comprises 14 residues. V shed 6 bases and J 5 bases; nucleotides not matched to a gene: 7. For the CDR3, the DNA is TGCAGCGTCACAGCCGGGACAGGGACCGGGGAGCTGTTTTTT. Its translation: CSVTAGTGTGELFF.

The V gene is TRBV28, the J gene TRBJ1-2; D remains unclear. The CDR3 loop spans 13 amino acids. CDR1 MDHEN and CDR2 SYDVKM come from the germline V gene. V was shortened by 7 bases and J by 4 bases, with 13 bases between the two germline ends. CDR3 DNA: TGTGCCAGCACCGCCCATGAGCCCTATGGCTACACCTTC. The encoded protein is CASTAHEPYGYTF.

CDR3 residues: CAWSLSSGGEETQYF. The CDR3 bases are TGTGCCTGGAGTCTCTCTAGCGGGGGGGAAGAGACCCAGTACTTC. The V call is TRBV30, the J call TRBJ2-5; 12 bases line up with TRBD2. The germline gives CDR1 GTSNPN, CDR2 SVGIG (reference sequence). CDR3 size: 15 residues. V lost 2 bases to trimming and J lost 3 bases; unmatched junction nucleotides: 4.